The rows below give T cell receptor beta chains drawn from one sample of a study of T-cell reconstitution after alpha-beta-depleted transplantation in children. TCRdb analysed the PCR reads with MiXCR anew, one entry per CDR3 protein. Among about 150,000 distinct CDR3 sequences listed, 11% were seen once. This sample comprised PBMCs, obtained before TCRalphabeta/CD19-depleted stem cell transplant. Every receptor here comes from a boy younger than 10 with acute myeloid leukemia, due to receive a stem cell transplant. Both conserved end residues are trimmed from each CDR3.

j_call | v_call | cdr3_aa
TRBJ2-7 | TRBV28 | ASRTPQAYEQY
TRBJ2-7 | TRBV7-8 | ASSPPTTGSEQY
TRBJ2-3 | TRBV14 | ASSQWGLDTQY
TRBJ2-7 | TRBV5-1 | ASSSGQGVSREQY
TRBJ2-7 | TRBV28 | ASRIGTHYEQY
TRBJ2-2 | TRBV11-2 | ASSLTAGDTGELF
TRBJ1-2 | TRBV4-1 | ASSQAHGTGGVGYT
TRBJ2-5 | TRBV20-1 | SASVGETQY
TRBJ1-1 | TRBV6-1 | ASRLTGSETEAF
TRBJ2-5 | TRBV15 | ASRLAGVGEETQY
TRBJ2-1 | TRBV11-1 | ASSFTQGEPFAYNEQF
TRBJ2-1 | TRBV10-2 | ATLSRARTRRDEQF
TRBJ2-3 | TRBV7-9 | ASSRTGGTDTQY
TRBJ1-2 | TRBV5-1 | ASSLDLDGALNYGYT
TRBJ1-5 | TRBV30 | AWSVHYNQPQH
TRBJ2-3 | TRBV20-1 | SARAALAGDTDTQY
TRBJ1-1 | TRBV15 | ATSQGQGHGTEAF
TRBJ2-3 | TRBV13 | ASSLGPSTDTQY
TRBJ2-2 | TRBV27 | ASSLRRQGLDFGELF
TRBJ2-3 | TRBV27 | ASSLFGGSSTDTQY
TRBJ2-1 | TRBV6-2/TRBV6-3 | ASSTRGGTGSMGRRTNNEQF
TRBJ2-7 | TRBV20-1 | CARDLFMGTGSNGEQY
TRBJ2-5 | TRBV5-4 | ASSSGGTSGKQETQY
TRBJ2-1 | TRBV11-2 | ASSFYDYNEQF
TRBJ1-5 | TRBV4-1 | ASSQTQGVGNQPQH
TRBJ1-5 | TRBV20-1 | SASKGGRQPQH
TRBJ2-1 | TRBV3-1 | ASSPSGRLSYNEQF
TRBJ1-5 | TRBV7-2 | ASSFGGAQPQH
TRBJ2-7 | TRBV20-1 | SARDQVGVSSYEQY
TRBJ2-3 | TRBV29-1 | SVDENTQY
TRBJ2-3 | TRBV5-1 | ASSFTGLSTDTQY
TRBJ2-3 | TRBV20-1 | SARDYLRSGGPDTQY
TRBJ2-1 | TRBV4-1 | ASSQSESSYNEQF
TRBJ1-5 | TRBV12-3/TRBV12-4 | ASTSVLGKSQPQH
TRBJ2-1 | TRBV20-1 | SAPLREGYNEQF
TRBJ1-2 | TRBV7-6 | ASSLDGGSYGYT
TRBJ1-1 | TRBV29-1 | SVGAGTGAEAF
TRBJ1-5 | TRBV4-2 | ASSPDTSPEPQH
TRBJ2-3 | TRBV5-1 | ASSLELATDTQY
TRBJ1-1 | TRBV11-2 | ASSVVYSANTEAF
TRBJ1-1 | TRBV30 | AWSPGNTEAF
TRBJ1-1 | TRBV15 | ATSRGGAGNTEAF